This T cell receptor beta chain originates from a study of human T cells and chemical hapten exposure. In the study overall: There were per-sample TCR yield variations, arising mainly from small pooled library volume differences. Study-level findings and limits: High-frequency TCRs, those above 1 in 1000, stayed the same after DPC sensitization.

At least ten counts were recorded for this clonotype. Its specificity is unknown. Total RNA was isolated from unfractionated whole blood. Germline trimming cut 5 bases from V and 2 bases from J; bases unmatched to any gene: 7. The germline V gene has CDR1 MNHEY and CDR2 SVGEGT. CDR3 length: 15 residues. TCRdb passed the 5' RACE reads through MiXCR, listing each CDR3 protein once. In the table there are some 150,000 distinct CDR3 sequences, 3.5% to 5% of which are singletons. The V call is TRBV6-2 or TRBV6-3, the J call TRBJ2-5; 8 bases fit TRBD1. This clonotype originated in a female donor in good health. The CDR3 reads CASSTAYRGQETQYF. CDR3 bases: TGTGCCAGCAGTACCGCCTACAGGGGGCAAGAGACCCAGTACTTC.